The 14 T cell receptor beta chains presented below share a single source sample, sequenced in a study of blood T cell repertoires in COVID-19. TCRdb's table, derived via immunoSEQ multiplex PCR, lists solely in-frame clones and lacks some. Of about 270,000 clones listed, 85% to 90% are singletons. The sequenced sample was PBMCs or T cells enriched from blood (not recorded which). These receptors were obtained from a young woman who had recovered from COVID-19.

The V and J genes are TRBV30 and TRBJ1-4, with TRBD1 identical over 7 bases. Germline-derived CDR1 and CDR2 are GTSNPN and SVGIG (reference sequence). The CDR3 covers 16 residues. Unmatched junction bases numbered 9, after V lost 0 bases and J lost 5 bases. DNA for the CDR3: TGTGCCTGGAGTGTACCCCGGACAGGCGGAAATGAAAAACTGTTTTTT. Encoded protein: CAWSVPRTGGNEKLFF.

This rearrangement joins TRBV5-5 to TRBJ1-6; no reliable D call. The CDR3 length is 14 residues. Germline loops: CDR1 SGHKS, CDR2 YYEKEE (reference sequence). V dropped 4 bases and J dropped 7 bases, with 12 bases sitting between them. The CDR3 protein is CASSPTHRNSPLHF. Here the CDR3 DNA reads TGTGCCAGCAGCCCCACACACAGAAATTCACCCCTCCACTTT. The full variable domain, its missing parts supplied by reference TRBV5-5 and TRBJ1-6, is DAGVTQSPTHLIKTRGQQVTLRCSPISGHKSVSWYQQVLGQGPQFIFQYYEKEERGRGNFPDRFSARQFPNYSSELNVNALLLGDSALYLCASSPTHRNSPLHFGNGTRLTVT.

This clone was counted once. The chain uses TRBV2 and TRBJ2-1, with 12 nucleotides matching TRBD2. This CDR3 has 16 residues. V trimming: 5 bases; J trimming: 12 bases; junction bases outside the gene matches: 14. Germline CDR1 and CDR2: SNHLY and FYNNEI. The CDR3, as DNA: TGTGCCAGCAGTCTAAATCGACTAGCGGGGGCTCCGAGGCAGTTCTTC. Its translation: CASSLNRLAGAPRQFF.

V and J are TRBV6-4 and TRBJ1-2; tentative D call: TRBD1 (6 bases). The CDR3 extends over 15 amino acids. Trimming stripped 2 bases from V and 6 bases from J, with 16 bases between. Per the germline V gene, CDR1 is MRHNA and CDR2 is SNTAGT. The CDR3 DNA follows: TGTGCCAGCAGTGACCAACAGGGTGGATTGGATGGCTACACCTTC. Residues: CASSDQQGGLDGYTF.

V gene TRBV2 combines with J gene TRBJ2-7, with D unresolved. Germline CDR1 and CDR2: SNHLY and FYNNEI. This CDR3 is 13 amino acids long. Trimming pared 4 bases from V and 0 bases from J, leaving 7 bases between. CDR3 DNA: TGTGCCAGCAGTGTGACAAACTCCTACGAGCAGTACTTC. Translating it yields CASSVTNSYEQYF.

The chain has TRBV6-6 and TRBJ2-2; 8 bases align to TRBD2. Germline V CDR1 and CDR2: MNHNY, SVGAGI (reference sequence). J gave up 4 bases and V 7 bases, and 5 bases lay outside the gene matches. The CDR3 length is 14 residues. The DNA of the CDR3 is TGTGCCAGCACCTCGAGCGGGGGCACCGGGGAGCTGTTTTTT. This encodes CASTSSGGTGELFF.

The CDR3: CASSQGGGIPEAFF. The CDR3 nucleotides are TGTGCCAGCAGCCAAGGGGGGGGAATCCCTGAAGCTTTCTTT. The V call is TRBV3-1 (or the pseudogene TRBV3-2), the J call TRBJ1-1; D may be TRBD1 (5 bases). CDR1 LGHDT and CDR2 YNNKEL come from the germline V gene (reference sequence). This CDR3 spans 14 amino acids. Trimming shortened V by 1 base and J by 6 bases, and 12 bases separated the two germline ends.

The J gene is TRBJ1-2, the V gene TRBV10-2, with D perhaps matching TRBD1 (5 bases). The CDR3 is 12 residues long. Germline CDR1 and CDR2: WSHSY and SAAADI. V dropped 2 bases and J dropped 9 bases, with 10 bases sitting between them. CDR3 nucleotide sequence: TGCGCCAGCAGTGAGGCAGGGAAGCGCTACACCTTC. Protein product: CASSEAGKRYTF.

The CDR3 here is CASGGLAIDTQYF. The CDR3 coding sequence is TGTGCCAGCGGGGGACTAGCGATAGATACGCAGTATTTT. The V gene is TRBV27, the J gene TRBJ2-3, with 10 bases aligning to TRBD2. The CDR3 is made up of 13 amino acids. The ends lost 8 bases at V and 5 bases at J; junction bases unmatched: 4. Germline values: CDR1 MNHEY, CDR2 SMNVEV (reference sequence).

This clone was seen a few times. The chain combines TRBV2 with TRBJ1-4; tentative D call: TRBD1 (5 bases). The CDR3 length is 14 residues. With 6 bases removed from V and 7 bases from J, the gap between germline ends came to 15 bases. Germline V gives CDR1 SNHLY, CDR2 FYNNEI. The CDR3: CASSTQGLGEKLFF. In nucleotides, the CDR3 is TGTGCCAGCAGCACGCAGGGATTGGGTGAAAAACTGTTTTTT. The full variable domain, completed using reference TRBV2 and TRBJ1-4, is EPEVTQTPSHQVTQMGQEVILRCVPISNHLYFYWYRQILGQKVEFLVSFYNNEISEKSEIFDDQFSVERPDGSNFTLKIRSTKLEDSAMYFCASSTQGLGEKLFFGSGTQLSVL.

The chain uses TRBV2 and TRBJ1-1, with D perhaps TRBD1 (6 bases). CDR3 length: 12 amino acids. The V end was cut by 8 bases, the J end by 9 bases, with 16 bases between. Germline V CDR1 and CDR2: SNHLY, FYNNEI. CDR3 region: CASEGTSLKAFF. In DNA, the CDR3 is TGTGCCAGCGAGGGGACATCGTTGAAAGCTTTCTTT.

This clone occurred once. The V and J genes are TRBV7-2 and TRBJ2-4; 11 positions match TRBD2. Unmatched junction bases numbered 8, after V lost 1 base and J lost 0 bases. CDR3 length: 19 residues. Germline V lookup: CDR1 SGHTA, CDR2 FQGNSA. The CDR3 DNA reads TGTGCCAGCAGCTTAGGGATTGGGACTAGCGGTCAAGCCAAAAACATTCAGTACTTC. This sequence encodes CASSLGIGTSGQAKNIQYF.

The chain has TRBV6-1 and TRBJ1-1, with 8 bases lining up with TRBD1. V dropped 2 bases and J dropped 11; count of bases not matched to a gene: 10. The CDR3 has 14 residues. Germline CDR1 reads MNHNS; CDR2 reads SASEGT. Here the CDR3 reads CASSEIPGGVGAFF. Written as DNA, the CDR3 is TGTGCCAGCAGTGAAATTCCAGGGGGCGTCGGTGCTTTCTTT.

The chain combines TRBV9 with TRBJ2-5, with a weak D call TRBD2 (6 bases). Trimming stripped 0 bases from V and 4 bases from J, with 16 bases between. In germline, CDR1 is SGDLS, CDR2 YYNGEE. The CDR3 sequence is 16 residues long. CDR3: CASSVASGERRETQYF. DNA of the CDR3: TGTGCCAGCAGCGTAGCTTCGGGGGAACGGCGAGAGACCCAGTACTTC. Looking up the rest from reference TRBV9 and TRBJ2-5 gives the full variable domain: DSGVTQTPKHLITATGQRVTLRCSPRSGDLSVYWYQQSLDQGLQFLIQYYNGEERAKGNILERFSAQQFPDLHSELNLSSLELGDSALYFCASSVASGERRETQYFGPGTRLLVL.